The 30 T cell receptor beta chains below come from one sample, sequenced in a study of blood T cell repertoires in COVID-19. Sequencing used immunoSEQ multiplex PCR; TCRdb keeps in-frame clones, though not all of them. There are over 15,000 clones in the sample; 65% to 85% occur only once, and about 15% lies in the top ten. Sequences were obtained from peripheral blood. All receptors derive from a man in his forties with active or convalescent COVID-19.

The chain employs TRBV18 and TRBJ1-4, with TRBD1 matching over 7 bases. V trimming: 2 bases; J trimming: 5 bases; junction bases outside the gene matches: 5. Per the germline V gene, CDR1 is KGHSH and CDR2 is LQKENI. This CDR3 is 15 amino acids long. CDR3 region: CASSPGDRVNEKLFF. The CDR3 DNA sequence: TGTGCCAGCTCACCAGGAGACAGGGTGAATGAAAAACTGTTTTTT.

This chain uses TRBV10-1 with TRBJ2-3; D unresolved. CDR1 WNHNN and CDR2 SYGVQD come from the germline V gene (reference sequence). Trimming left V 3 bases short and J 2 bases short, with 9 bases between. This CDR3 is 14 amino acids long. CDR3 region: CASSEYSPTDTQYF. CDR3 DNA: TGCGCCAGCAGTGAATACAGCCCCACAGATACGCAGTATTTT.

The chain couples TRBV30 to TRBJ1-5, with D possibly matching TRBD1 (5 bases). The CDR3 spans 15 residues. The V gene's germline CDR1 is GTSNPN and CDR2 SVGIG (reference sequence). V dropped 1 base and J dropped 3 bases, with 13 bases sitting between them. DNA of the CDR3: TGTGCCTGGAGTGGCCGGGGACTGTTCAATCAGCCCCAGCATTTT. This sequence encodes CAWSGRGLFNQPQHF.

The CDR3 sequence is CASRGTGSPLHF. Written as DNA, the CDR3 is TGTGCCAGCAGGGGGACAGGCTCACCCCTCCACTTT. This chain uses TRBV2 with TRBJ1-6; 8 bases match TRBD1. CDR3 length equals 12 residues. Germline CDR1 reads SNHLY; CDR2 reads FYNNEI. Trimming took 6 bases from V and 10 from J; bases not matched to a gene: 2.

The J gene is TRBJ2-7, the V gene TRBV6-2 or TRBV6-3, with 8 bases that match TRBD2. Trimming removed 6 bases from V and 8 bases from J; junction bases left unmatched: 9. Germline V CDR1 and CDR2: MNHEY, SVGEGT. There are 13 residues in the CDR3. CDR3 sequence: CASSSQAGAQQYF. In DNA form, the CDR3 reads TGTGCCAGCAGCAGCCAAGCGGGGGCCCAGCAGTACTTC.

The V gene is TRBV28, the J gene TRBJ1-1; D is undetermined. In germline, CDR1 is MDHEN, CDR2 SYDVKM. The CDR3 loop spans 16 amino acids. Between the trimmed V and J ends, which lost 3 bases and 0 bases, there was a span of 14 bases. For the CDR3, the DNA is TGTGCCAGCAGTTTGCGAAAGAAACTTATGAACACTGAAGCTTTCTTT. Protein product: CASSLRKKLMNTEAFF.

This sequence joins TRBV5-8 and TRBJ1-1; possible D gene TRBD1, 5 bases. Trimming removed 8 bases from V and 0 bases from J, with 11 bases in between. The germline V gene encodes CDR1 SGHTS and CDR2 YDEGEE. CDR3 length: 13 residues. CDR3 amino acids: CASPGGLNTEAFF. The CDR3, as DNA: TGTGCCAGTCCGGGGGGACTGAACACTGAAGCTTTCTTT.

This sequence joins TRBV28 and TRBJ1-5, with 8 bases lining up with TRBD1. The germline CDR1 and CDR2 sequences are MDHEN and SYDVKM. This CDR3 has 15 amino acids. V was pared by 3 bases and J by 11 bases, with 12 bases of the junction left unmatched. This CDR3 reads CASSLTGEPWRAQHF. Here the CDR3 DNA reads TGTGCCAGCAGTTTGACAGGGGAGCCCTGGAGGGCCCAGCATTTT. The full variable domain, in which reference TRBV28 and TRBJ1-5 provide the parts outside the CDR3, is DVKVTQSSRYLVKRTGEKVFLECVQDMDHENMFWYRQDPGLGLRLIYFSYDVKMKEKGDIPEGYSVSREKKERFSLILESASTNQTSMYLCASSLTGEPWRAQHFGDGTRLSIL.

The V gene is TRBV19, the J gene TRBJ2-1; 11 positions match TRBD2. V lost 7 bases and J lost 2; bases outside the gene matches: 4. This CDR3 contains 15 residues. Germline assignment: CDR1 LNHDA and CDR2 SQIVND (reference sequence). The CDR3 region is CASTISGGAYNEQFF. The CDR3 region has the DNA TGTGCCAGTACAATTAGCGGGGGGGCCTACAATGAGCAGTTCTTC. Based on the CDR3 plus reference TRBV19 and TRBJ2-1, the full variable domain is DGGITQSPKYLFRKEGQNVTLSCEQNLNHDAMYWYRQDPGQGLRLIYYSQIVNDFQKGDIAEGYSVSREKKESFPLTVTSAQKNPTAFYLCASTISGGAYNEQFFGPGTRLTVL.

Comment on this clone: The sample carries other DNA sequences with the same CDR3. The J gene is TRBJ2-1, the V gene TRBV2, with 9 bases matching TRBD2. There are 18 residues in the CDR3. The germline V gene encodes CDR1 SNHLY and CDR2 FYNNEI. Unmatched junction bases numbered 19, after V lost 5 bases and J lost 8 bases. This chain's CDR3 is CASSFWGVGGGAKYEQFF. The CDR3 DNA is TGTGCCAGCAGTTTTTGGGGTGTTGGCGGGGGGGCTAAGTATGAGCAGTTCTTC. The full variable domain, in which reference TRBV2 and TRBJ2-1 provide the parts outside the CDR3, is EPEVTQTPSHQVTQMGQEVILRCVPISNHLYFYWYRQILGQKVEFLVSFYNNEISEKSEIFDDQFSVERPDGSNFTLKIRSTKLEDSAMYFCASSFWGVGGGAKYEQFFGPGTRLTVL.

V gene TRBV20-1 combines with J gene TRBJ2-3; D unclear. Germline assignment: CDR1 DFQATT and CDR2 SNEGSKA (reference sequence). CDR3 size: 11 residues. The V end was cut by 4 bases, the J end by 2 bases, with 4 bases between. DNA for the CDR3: TGCAGTGCTACATCCACAGATACGCAGTATTTT. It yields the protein CSATSTDTQYF.

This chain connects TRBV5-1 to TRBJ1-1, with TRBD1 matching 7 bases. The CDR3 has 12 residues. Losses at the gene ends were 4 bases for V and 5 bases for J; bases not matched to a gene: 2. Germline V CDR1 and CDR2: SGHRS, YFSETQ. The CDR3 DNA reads TGCGCCAGCAGCGCACAGGGGACTGAAGCTTTCTTT. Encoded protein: CASSAQGTEAFF.

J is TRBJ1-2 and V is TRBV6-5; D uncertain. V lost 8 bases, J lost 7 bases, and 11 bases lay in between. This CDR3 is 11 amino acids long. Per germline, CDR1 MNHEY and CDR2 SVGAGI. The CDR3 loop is CASRVGVGYTF. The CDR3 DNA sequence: TGTGCCAGCCGAGTCGGGGTTGGCTACACCTTC.

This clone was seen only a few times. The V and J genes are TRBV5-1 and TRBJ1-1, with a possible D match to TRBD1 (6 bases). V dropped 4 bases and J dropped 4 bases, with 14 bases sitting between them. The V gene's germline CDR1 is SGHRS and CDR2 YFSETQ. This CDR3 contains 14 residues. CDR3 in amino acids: CASSATGSSTEAFF. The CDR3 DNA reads TGCGCCAGCAGCGCCACAGGGTCGAGCACTGAAGCTTTCTTT.

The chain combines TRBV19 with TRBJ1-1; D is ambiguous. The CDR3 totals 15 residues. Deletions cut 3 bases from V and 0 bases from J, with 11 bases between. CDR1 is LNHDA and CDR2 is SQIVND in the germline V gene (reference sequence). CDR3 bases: TGTGCCAGTAGTATTGGGCAGCCGATGAACACTGAAGCTTTCTTT. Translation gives CASSIGQPMNTEAFF.

The CDR3, as DNA: TGCGCCAGCAGCGCCGGGACAGGGGGCGGTCAGCCCCAGCATTTT. This gives the protein CASSAGTGGGQPQHF. The rearrangement links TRBV5-1 to TRBJ1-5, with 12 bases fitting TRBD1. The germline V gene encodes CDR1 SGHRS and CDR2 YFSETQ. The CDR3 consists of 15 residues. V shed 4 bases and J 6 bases; nucleotides not matched to a gene: 5.

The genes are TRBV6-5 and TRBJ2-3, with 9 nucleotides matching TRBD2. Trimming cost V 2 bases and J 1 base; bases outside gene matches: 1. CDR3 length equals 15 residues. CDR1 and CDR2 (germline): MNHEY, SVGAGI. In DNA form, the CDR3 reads TGTGCCAGCAGTTACAAGCGGGGGGGCACAGATACGCAGTATTTT. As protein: CASSYKRGGTDTQYF.

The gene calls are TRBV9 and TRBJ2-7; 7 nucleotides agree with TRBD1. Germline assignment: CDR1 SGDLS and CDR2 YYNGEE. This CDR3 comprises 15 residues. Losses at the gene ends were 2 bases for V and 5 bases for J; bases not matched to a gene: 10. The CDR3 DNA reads TGTGCCAGCAGCGTCCGGGACAGACGATCGGACGAGCAGTACTTC. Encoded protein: CASSVRDRRSDEQYF.

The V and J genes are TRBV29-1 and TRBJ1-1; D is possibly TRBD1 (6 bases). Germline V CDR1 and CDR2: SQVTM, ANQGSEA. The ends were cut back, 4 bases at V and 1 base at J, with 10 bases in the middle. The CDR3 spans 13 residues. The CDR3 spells CSVAGQSNTEAFF. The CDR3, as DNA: TGCAGCGTTGCGGGACAATCGAACACTGAAGCTTTCTTT.

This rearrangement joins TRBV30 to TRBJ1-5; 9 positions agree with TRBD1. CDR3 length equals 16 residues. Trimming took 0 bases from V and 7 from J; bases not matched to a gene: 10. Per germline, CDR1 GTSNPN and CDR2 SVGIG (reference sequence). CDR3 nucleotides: TGTGCCTGGAGTGTACGGAGGACAGGGGTCGGGCAGCCCCAGCATTTT. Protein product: CAWSVRRTGVGQPQHF.

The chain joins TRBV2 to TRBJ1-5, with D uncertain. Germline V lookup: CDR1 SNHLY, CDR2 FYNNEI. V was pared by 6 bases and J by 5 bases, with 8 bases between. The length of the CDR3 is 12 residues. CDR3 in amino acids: CASRDIYQPQHF. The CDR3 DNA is TGTGCCAGCAGAGACATTTATCAGCCCCAGCATTTT.

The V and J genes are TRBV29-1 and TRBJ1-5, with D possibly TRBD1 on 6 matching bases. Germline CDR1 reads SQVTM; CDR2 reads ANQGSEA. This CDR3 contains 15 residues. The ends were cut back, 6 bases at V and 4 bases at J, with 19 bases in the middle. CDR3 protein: CSVVRGAGVNQPQHF. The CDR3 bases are TGCAGCGTCGTTCGGGGGGCGGGTGTAAATCAGCCCCAGCATTTT.

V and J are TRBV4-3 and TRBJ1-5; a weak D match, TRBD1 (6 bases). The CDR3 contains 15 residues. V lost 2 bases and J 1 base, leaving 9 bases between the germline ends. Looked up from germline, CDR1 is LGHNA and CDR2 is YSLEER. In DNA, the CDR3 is TGCGCCAGCAGCCAACTAACAGGGAGCAATCAGCCCCAGCATTTT. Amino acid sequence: CASSQLTGSNQPQHF.

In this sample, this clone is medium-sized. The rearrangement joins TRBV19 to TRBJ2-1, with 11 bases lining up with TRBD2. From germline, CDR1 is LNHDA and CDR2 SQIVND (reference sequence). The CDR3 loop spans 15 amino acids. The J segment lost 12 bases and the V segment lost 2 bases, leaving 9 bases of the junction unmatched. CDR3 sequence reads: CASSISSGGPQGQFF. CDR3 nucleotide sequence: TGTGCCAGTAGTATATCTAGCGGGGGGCCTCAGGGGCAGTTCTTC.

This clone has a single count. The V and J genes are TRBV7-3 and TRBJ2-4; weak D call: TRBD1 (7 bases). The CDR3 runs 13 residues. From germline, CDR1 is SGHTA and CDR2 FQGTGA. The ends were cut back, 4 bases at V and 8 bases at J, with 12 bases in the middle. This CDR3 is CASSYTGEDIQYF. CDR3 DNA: TGTGCCAGCAGCTATACAGGGGAGGACATTCAGTACTTC.

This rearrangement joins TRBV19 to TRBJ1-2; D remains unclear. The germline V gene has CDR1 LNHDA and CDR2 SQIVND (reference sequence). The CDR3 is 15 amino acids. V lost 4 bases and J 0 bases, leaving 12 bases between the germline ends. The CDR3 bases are TGTGCCAGTAGTAGAGGCAGGACTTCTAACTATGGCTACACCTTC. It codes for CASSRGRTSNYGYTF.

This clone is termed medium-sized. The CDR3 coding sequence is TGCGCCAGCAGCCAACCACTGGGGCAAGGCGAGCAGTACTTC. It is translated as CASSQPLGQGEQYF. The rearrangement uses TRBV4-1 and TRBJ2-7; the D gene is possibly TRBD1 (5 bases). Germline-derived CDR1 and CDR2 are MGHRA and YSYEKL. The CDR3 consists of 14 residues. V was pared by 2 bases and J by 6 bases, with 14 bases between.

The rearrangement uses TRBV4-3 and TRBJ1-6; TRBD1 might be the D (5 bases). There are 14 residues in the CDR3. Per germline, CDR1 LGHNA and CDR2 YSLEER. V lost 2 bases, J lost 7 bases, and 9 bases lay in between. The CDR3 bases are TGCGCCAGCAGCCAATGGGACTCAAATTCACCCCTCCACTTT. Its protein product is CASSQWDSNSPLHF.

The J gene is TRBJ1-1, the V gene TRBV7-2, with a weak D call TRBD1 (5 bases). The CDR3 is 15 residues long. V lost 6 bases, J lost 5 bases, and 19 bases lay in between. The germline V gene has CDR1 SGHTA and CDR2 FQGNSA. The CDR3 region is CASSPPTPGQTEAFF. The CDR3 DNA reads TGTGCCAGCAGTCCTCCCACCCCAGGGCAGACTGAAGCTTTCTTT. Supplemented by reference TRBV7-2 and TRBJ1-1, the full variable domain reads GAGVSQSPSNKVTEKGKDVELRCDPISGHTALYWYRQSLGQGLEFLIYFQGNSAPDKSGLPSDRFSAERTGGSVSTLTIQRTQQEDSAVYLCASSPPTPGQTEAFFGQGTRLTVV.

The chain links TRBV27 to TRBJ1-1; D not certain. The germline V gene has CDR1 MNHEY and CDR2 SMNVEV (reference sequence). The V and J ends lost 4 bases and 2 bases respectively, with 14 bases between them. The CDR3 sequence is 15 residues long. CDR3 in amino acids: CASSSYRGVNTEAFF. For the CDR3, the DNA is TGTGCCAGCAGTTCCTACCGGGGTGTCAACACTGAAGCTTTCTTT.